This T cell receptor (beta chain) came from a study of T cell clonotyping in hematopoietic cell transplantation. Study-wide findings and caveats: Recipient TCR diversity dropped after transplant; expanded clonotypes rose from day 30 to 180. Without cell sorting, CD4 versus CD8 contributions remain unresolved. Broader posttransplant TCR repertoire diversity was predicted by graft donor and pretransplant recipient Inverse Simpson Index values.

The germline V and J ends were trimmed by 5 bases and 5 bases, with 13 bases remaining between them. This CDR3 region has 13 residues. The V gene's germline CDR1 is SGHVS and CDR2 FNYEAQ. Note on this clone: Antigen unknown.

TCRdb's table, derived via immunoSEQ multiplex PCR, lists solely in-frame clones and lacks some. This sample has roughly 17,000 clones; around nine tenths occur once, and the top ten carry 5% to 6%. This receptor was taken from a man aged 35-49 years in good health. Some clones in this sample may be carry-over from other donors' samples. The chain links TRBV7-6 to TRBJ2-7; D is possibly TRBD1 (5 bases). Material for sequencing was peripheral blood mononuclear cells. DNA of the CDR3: TGTGCCAGCAGCGACAAGTTCAGGGACGAGCAGTACTTC. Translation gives CASSDKFRDEQYF.